What follows are 15 T cell receptor beta chains derived from one specimen sequenced in a study of human versus mouse CDR3 diversity and MHC coevolution. Data came from immunoSEQ multiplex PCR; TCRdb stores just in-frame clones and leaves some out. The top ten clones hold about 19% of a sample with 50,000 to 65,000 clones, around 94% of them seen once. The sample consisted of naive CD4+ T cells from blood. Subset noted: CD45RO-negative CD62L-positive naive CD4 T cells. The receptors originated from a person aged 55 to 75 in good health.

In its sample, this clone was seen once. V usage is TRBV7-2 and J usage is TRBJ1-5; weak D call: TRBD1 (6 bases). This CDR3 is built from 13 residues. Germline CDR1 is SGHTA and CDR2 is FQGNSA. The V end was cut by 3 bases, the J end by 7 bases, with 10 bases between. The DNA for the CDR3 is TGTGCCAGCAGCTTCCAGGGGAGCCAGCCCCAGCATTTT. Translation: CASSFQGSQPQHF.

The J gene is TRBJ2-1, the V gene TRBV30; TRBD2 matches at 7 bases. Germline V gene sequence: CDR1 GTSNPN, CDR2 SVGIG (reference sequence). The junction had 10 bases not matched to a gene; V was cut back by 0 bases and J by 5 bases. The CDR3 totals 16 residues. The CDR3 DNA reads TGTGCCTGGAGTGTACTGGGGCGGGAGATTCACAATGAGCAGTTCTTC. The encoded protein is CAWSVLGREIHNEQFF.

V is TRBV7-9 and J is TRBJ1-1; the D is unclear. This CDR3 contains 13 residues. From germline, CDR1 is SEHNR and CDR2 FQNEAQ (reference sequence). Trimming stripped 5 bases from V and 1 base from J, with 8 bases between. CDR3 coding DNA: TGTGCCAGCAGCGCGCAGGAGAACACTGAAGCTTTCTTT. It is translated as CASSAQENTEAFF.

The genes are TRBV19 and TRBJ2-4, with 7 nucleotides matching TRBD1. The CDR3 extends over 13 amino acids. Germline V gene lookup returns CDR1 LNHDA and CDR2 SQIVND (reference sequence). The V and J ends lost 9 bases and 13 bases, in that order; junction bases with no gene match: 15. Written as DNA, the CDR3 is TGTGCCAGCCGGAACCGGGACAGAAAACGACAGTACTTC. It yields the protein CASRNRDRKRQYF.

The chain employs TRBV15 and TRBJ2-5; TRBD1 might be the D (6 bases). Germline V gene lookup returns CDR1 LNHNV and CDR2 YYDKDF (reference sequence). Trimming removed 1 base at V and 1 base at J, with 10 bases between. This CDR3 comprises 15 residues. CDR3 region: CATSRGGGTQETQYF. The CDR3 region has the DNA TGTGCCACCAGCAGAGGAGGGGGAACCCAAGAGACCCAGTACTTC.

This rearrangement joins TRBV7-8 to TRBJ2-7; the match to TRBD2 covers 10 bases. The germline V gene has CDR1 SGHVS and CDR2 FQNEAQ. The CDR3 runs 14 residues. Unmatched junction bases numbered 3, after V lost 3 bases and J lost 4 bases. CDR3 amino acids: CASSLGLAPYEQYF. The CDR3 DNA follows: TGTGCCAGCAGCTTGGGACTAGCGCCTTACGAGCAGTACTTC.

The genes are TRBV11-3 and TRBJ2-2; D gene unclear. Germline loops: CDR1 SGHNT, CDR2 YENEEA. The CDR3 length is 13 residues. V lost 1 base and J lost 6, with 6 bases in between. CDR3 loop: CASSLASSGELFF. The CDR3 DNA reads as TGTGCCAGCAGCTTAGCCTCCTCCGGGGAGCTGTTTTTT.

The chain is built from TRBV18 and TRBJ1-5; no firm D call. V lost 4 bases to trimming and J lost 2 bases, with 12 bases between them. The germline CDR1 and CDR2 sequences are KGHSH and LQKENI. The CDR3 consists of 15 residues. CDR3 sequence (DNA): TGTGCCAGCTCACAGGGTCGGGATGGCAATCAGCCCCAGCATTTT. Its translation is CASSQGRDGNQPQHF.

The CDR3 spells CASSPAAFPTEAFF. In DNA, the CDR3 is TGTGCCAGCAGCCCAGCGGCCTTTCCGACTGAAGCTTTCTTT. The chain employs TRBV11-1 and TRBJ1-1; D unclear. V lost 5 bases to trimming and J lost 5 bases, with 15 bases between them. The CDR3 is made up of 14 amino acids. Germline V gene lookup returns CDR1 SGHAT and CDR2 FQDESV (reference sequence).

The V and J genes are TRBV9 and TRBJ2-3, with 10 bases lining up with TRBD2. Losses at the gene ends were 7 bases for V and 3 bases for J; bases not matched to a gene: 8. CDR1 and CDR2 (germline): SGDLS, YYNGEE. This CDR3 is 15 amino acids long. The CDR3 nucleotides read TGTGCCAGCGCTCTAGCGGGAGTACGGACAGATACGCAGTATTTT. This sequence encodes CASALAGVRTDTQYF.

The V gene is TRBV30, the J gene TRBJ1-1, with D tentatively TRBD1 (5 bases). The CDR3 runs 13 residues. The ends were cut back, 2 bases at V and 11 bases at J, with 18 bases in the middle. CDR1 is GTSNPN, CDR2 SVGIG, per germline (reference sequence). The CDR3 here is CAWSKGEQVEAFF. For the CDR3, the DNA is TGTGCCTGGAGTAAAGGGGAACAGGTCGAGGCTTTCTTT. The variable domain in full, with the rest retrieved from reference TRBV30 and TRBJ1-1, is SQTIHQWPATLVQPVGSPLSLECTVEGTSNPNLYWYRQAAGRGLQLLFYSVGIGQISSEVPQNLSASRPQDRQFILSSKKLLLSDSGFYLCAWSKGEQVEAFFGQGTRLTVV.

The chain couples TRBV21-1 to TRBJ1-2; TRBD1 is the table's D call and was not checked against the DNA. TRBV21-1 is annotated as a pseudogene. This CDR3 contains 22 residues. The CDR3 DNA reads TGTGCCAGCAGCAAAGAGGCTGGATCGGACAGTGTCATTTTAGGGAATAACTATGGCTACACCTTC. Protein: CASSKEAGSDSVILGNNYGYTF.

The chain combines TRBV28 with TRBJ2-5; possible D gene TRBD1, 7 bases. Germline CDR1 is MDHEN and CDR2 is SYDVKM. This CDR3 region has 12 residues. The V and J ends lost 9 bases and 6 bases respectively, with 14 bases between them. CDR3 sequence: CASGGGKKTQYF. CDR3 sequence (DNA): TGTGCCAGTGGAGGGGGCAAGAAGACCCAGTACTTC.

The chain is built from TRBV6-1 and TRBJ2-2; 10 nucleotides align to TRBD1. The germline V gene encodes CDR1 MNHNS and CDR2 SASEGT. The CDR3 spans 14 residues. After removal of 8 bases from V and 4 bases from J, the junction contained 4 bases not matched to a gene. The CDR3 sequence is CASGGQGFTGELFF. Written as DNA, the CDR3 is TGTGCCAGCGGGGGACAGGGGTTCACCGGGGAGCTGTTTTTT.

This chain links TRBV6-5 with TRBJ2-7; 11 nucleotides line up with TRBD1. Germline V gene data show CDR1 as MNHEY and CDR2 as SVGAGI. J lost 4 bases, V lost 0 bases, and 5 bases had no gene match. The CDR3 contains 16 residues. The CDR3 is CASSYSGTGGSYEQYF. Written as DNA, the CDR3 is TGTGCCAGCAGTTACTCAGGGACAGGGGGTTCTTACGAGCAGTACTTC.